Given below is one T cell receptor beta chain in context. Expressed TCRB transcripts got sequenced, as all isolated RNA was reverse transcribed. Libraries were prepared by immunoSEQ multiplex PCR; TCRdb keeps only in-frame clonotypes and omits some of them. The sample yields hundreds of thousands of clones, 15% to 19% seen once. These data belong to a study of beta chain features in type 1 diabetes. Losses at the gene ends were 5 bases for V and 0 bases for J; bases not matched to a gene: 4. CDR3 length: 14 residues. CDR1 and CDR2 from the germline V gene are KGHSH and LQKENI. Material: naive CD4+ T cells from blood. The sequence derives from a man between 18 and 29 years old in good health. The V and J genes are TRBV18 and TRBJ2-7; 7 bases agree with TRBD1. DNA for the CDR3: TGTGCCAGCTCATCGGACAGGAGCTCCTACGAGCAGTACTTC. This codes for CASSSDRSSYEQYF.